These 28 T cell receptor beta chains share one sample of origin, sequenced in a study of identical twins. One entry per CDR3 protein results from TCRdb running MiXCR on the 5' RACE reads. The repertoire holds around 250,000 distinct CDR3 sequences, with roughly 7% as singletons. The data were also submitted as part of a second study, on yellow fever vaccine responses in identical twins.

Sequenced input: memory (CD45RO+) T cells sorted from blood. All receptors come from a woman aged 18 to 35 in good health.

This clonotype was seen at least ten times. This rearrangement joins TRBV7-8 to TRBJ2-7; 7 bases are shared with TRBD1. The germline CDR1 and CDR2 sequences are SGHVS and FQNEAQ. Losses at the gene ends were 1 base for V and 13 bases for J; bases not matched to a gene: 10. CDR3 length equals 13 residues. CDR3: CASSLELTTGIYF. CDR3 nucleotide sequence: TGTGCCAGCAGCTTAGAACTTACGACAGGGATATACTTC.

This clonotype was seen only once. The chain links TRBV7-9 to TRBJ1-1; possible D gene TRBD1, 6 bases. Trimming removed 4 bases from V and 1 base from J, with 13 bases in between. Looked up from germline, CDR1 is SEHNR and CDR2 is FQNEAQ (reference sequence). This CDR3 spans 15 amino acids. The CDR3 here is CASSSQGHANTEAFF. DNA of the CDR3: TGTGCCAGCAGCTCCCAGGGACATGCGAACACTGAAGCTTTCTTT.

V and J are TRBV3-1 and TRBJ2-1, with 11 bases matching TRBD2. J gave up 8 bases and V 3 bases, and 6 bases lay outside the gene matches. The CDR3 has 15 residues. Germline CDR1 LGHDT, CDR2 YNNKEL (reference sequence). CDR3 loop: CASSHSGGAGYEQFF. CDR3 DNA sequence: TGTGCCAGCAGCCATAGCGGGGGGGCAGGGTATGAGCAGTTCTTC.

The rearrangement links TRBV3-1 to TRBJ2-3; 11 bases agree with TRBD1. Germline V gene data show CDR1 as LGHDT and CDR2 as YNNKEL (reference sequence). CDR3 size: 16 residues. V was clipped by 4 bases and J by 7 bases; unmatched bases: 10. The CDR3 loop reads CASSLDGGTGGYTQYF. CDR3 sequence (DNA): TGTGCCAGCAGCCTGGATGGGGGGACAGGGGGATATACGCAGTATTTT.

This clonotype was found many times. The rearrangement joins TRBV3-1 to TRBJ2-1; D possibly corresponds to TRBD2 (6 bases). Germline CDR1 is LGHDT and CDR2 is YNNKEL (reference sequence). Trimming took off 5 bases at V and 15 bases at J, with 17 bases between the two ends. The CDR3 covers 12 residues. CDR3 in DNA: TGTGCCAGCAGCTCCCGACTAGTGCCACTGTTCTTC. This translates into CASSSRLVPLFF.

A few counts support this clonotype. This sequence joins TRBV7-9 and TRBJ2-7; D unclear. The CDR3 is 12 amino acids. The V gene lost 5 bases and the J gene lost 7 bases, with 12 bases spanning the gap. CDR1 SEHNR and CDR2 FQNEAQ come from the germline V gene (reference sequence). This CDR3 is CASSAIEREQYV. The CDR3 nucleotides are TGTGCCAGCAGCGCGATTGAGCGAGAGCAGTACGTC.

This clonotype was seen a few times. The chain recombines TRBV27 with TRBJ2-7; D not certain. Trimming stripped 2 bases from V and 4 bases from J, with 12 bases between. Germline V gene data show CDR1 as MNHEY and CDR2 as SMNVEV (reference sequence). CDR3 length: 14 residues. The CDR3 here is CASSLGHGPYEQYF. The DNA for the CDR3 is TGTGCCAGCAGTTTAGGGCACGGTCCTTACGAGCAGTACTTC.

Regarding this clonotype: The junction departs from germline at one end; a sequencing error may be responsible. This sequence joins TRBV20-1 and TRBJ2-1; 7 nucleotides match TRBD2. The germline gives CDR1 DFQATT, CDR2 SNEGSKA (reference sequence). CDR3 length: 15 amino acids. CDR3 in amino acids: CSARALADSYNEQFF. CDR3 coding DNA: TGCAGTGCGAGAGCGCTAGCGGACTCCTACAATGAGCAGTTCTTC.

This clonotype was observed a handful of times. This chain links TRBV6-1 with TRBJ1-6; D ambiguous. The germline V and J ends were trimmed by 3 bases and 0 bases, with 9 bases remaining between them. CDR1 is MNHNS, CDR2 SASEGT, per germline. The CDR3 has 16 residues. CDR3 residues: CASSEAPSSYNSPLHF. The CDR3 nucleotides are TGTGCCAGCAGTGAGGCCCCGAGCTCCTATAATTCACCCCTCCACTTT.

The V and J genes are TRBV7-9 and TRBJ2-4, with 8 bases aligning to TRBD2. The CDR3 is 17 amino acids. V shed 2 bases, J shed 2 bases, and the junction held 8 bases outside the gene matches. Germline V gives CDR1 SEHNR, CDR2 FQNEAQ (reference sequence). The CDR3 DNA is TGTGCCAGCAGCTTAATCCGGGGGGGCCTATCCAAAAACATTCAGTACTTC. Protein product: CASSLIRGGLSKNIQYF.

The table lists this clonotype with many counts. The V and J genes are TRBV25-1 and TRBJ1-6; D call uncertain. The CDR3 has 14 residues. From germline, CDR1 is MGHDK and CDR2 SYGVNS. Trimming removed 6 bases at V and 0 bases at J, with 6 bases between. This CDR3 is CASSESSYNSPLHF. The CDR3 region has the DNA TGTGCCAGCAGCGAGAGCTCCTATAATTCACCCCTCCACTTT.

A few counts support this clonotype. The rearrangement uses TRBV5-6 and TRBJ2-6, with D unclear. V was cut by 0 bases and J by 0 bases, with 13 bases left in between. There are 18 residues in the CDR3. In germline, CDR1 is SGHDT, CDR2 YYEEEE. The CDR3 nucleotides are TGTGCCAGCAGCTTGGCTGGCGATGGGAACTCTGGGGCCAACGTCCTGACTTTC. Protein product: CASSLAGDGNSGANVLTF.

This clonotype has just a few counts. This chain joins TRBV6-5 and TRBJ1-2; D is possibly TRBD1 (5 bases). With 10 bases removed from V and 4 bases from J, the gap between germline ends came to 10 bases. The CDR3 has 11 amino acids. Per germline, CDR1 MNHEY and CDR2 SVGAGI. CDR3 in amino acids: CATGGFYGYTF. The DNA for the CDR3 is TGTGCCACCGGGGGGTTCTATGGCTACACCTTC.

This clonotype was seen only a few times. V is TRBV10-3 and J is TRBJ2-7; possibly TRBD1 or TRBD2 for D (6 bases each). Germline V CDR1 and CDR2: ENHRY, SYGVKD. Trimming left V 4 bases short and J 6 bases short, with 13 bases between. The CDR3 consists of 13 residues. CDR3 bases: TGTGCCATCAGTGGAGGGGGGATCGGCGAGCAGTACGTC. Translated: CAISGGGIGEQYV.

This clonotype was detected many times. DNA of the CDR3: TGCGCCAGCAGCTGGGGGCGGACTTCCTACAATGAGCAGTTCTTC. This gives the protein CASSWGRTSYNEQFF. J is TRBJ2-1 and V is TRBV5-1, with D possibly being TRBD1 (6 bases). The CDR3 is made up of 15 amino acids. Germline CDR1 reads SGHRS; CDR2 reads YFSETQ. V lost 3 bases to trimming and J lost 1 base, with 11 bases between them.

This clonotype was detected a few times. The V gene is TRBV2, the J gene TRBJ2-2, with 7 bases identical to TRBD2. J lost 1 base, V lost 4 bases, and 3 bases had no gene match. The germline V gene has CDR1 SNHLY and CDR2 FYNNEI. This CDR3 spans 15 amino acids. CDR3 in amino acids: CASSGASGNTGELFF. The CDR3 region has the DNA TGTGCCAGCAGTGGGGCTAGCGGGAACACCGGGGAGCTGTTTTTT.

At least ten counts were recorded for this clonotype. The chain has TRBV5-5 and TRBJ1-2, with 7 bases fitting TRBD1. The V gene end was trimmed by 0 bases and the J gene end by 4 bases; junction bases not matched to a gene: 6. Germline assignment: CDR1 SGHKS and CDR2 YYEKEE (reference sequence). There are 15 residues in the CDR3. The CDR3 protein is CASSLGDRVSYGYTF. CDR3 in DNA: TGTGCCAGCAGCTTGGGAGACAGGGTTTCCTATGGCTACACCTTC.

The chain carries TRBV5-1 and TRBJ2-7; 7 nucleotides align to TRBD1. CDR3 size: 15 residues. V lost 2 bases and J lost 2; bases outside the gene matches: 7. Germline CDR1 reads SGHRS; CDR2 reads YFSETQ. The CDR3 region is CASSFQGDSAYEQYF. CDR3 DNA: TGCGCCAGCAGCTTTCAGGGGGATAGTGCCTACGAGCAGTACTTC. Supplemented by reference TRBV5-1 and TRBJ2-7, the full variable domain reads KAGVTQTPRYLIKTRGQQVTLSCSPISGHRSVSWYQQTPGQGLQFLFEYFSETQRNKGNFPGRFSGRQFSNSRSEMNVSTLELGDSALYLCASSFQGDSAYEQYFGPGTRLTVT.

This clonotype was recorded at least ten times. This chain joins TRBV5-6 and TRBJ2-1, with D tentatively TRBD2 (6 bases). Trimming left V 4 bases short and J 0 bases short, with 14 bases between. There are 16 residues in the CDR3. Per germline, CDR1 SGHDT and CDR2 YYEEEE. CDR3 nucleotide sequence: TGTGCCAGCAGCGGAGGGACTTTCAGCTCCTACAATGAGCAGTTCTTC. Its protein product is CASSGGTFSSYNEQFF.

This clonotype was counted many times. This CDR3 is CASSSQGPRGEAFF. The DNA for the CDR3 is TGTGCCAGCAGTTCACAGGGCCCCCGTGGTGAAGCTTTCTTT. The rearrangement links TRBV6-5 to TRBJ1-1, with a possible D match to TRBD1 (6 bases). Germline V CDR1 and CDR2: MNHEY, SVGAGI. CDR3 length: 14 residues. Trimming cost V 4 bases and J 7 bases, with 16 bases left between them.

In its sample, this clonotype was seen many times. The chain combines TRBV12-3 or TRBV12-4 with TRBJ2-1; D might be TRBD1 (6 bases). This CDR3 spans 15 amino acids. V gave up 3 bases and J gave up 1 base, with 10 bases separating them. CDR3 coding DNA: TGTGCCAGCAGTTTGGGCCAGGGGTCCTACAATGAGCAGTTCTTC. Translated: CASSLGQGSYNEQFF.

This clonotype was recorded many times. The CDR3 nucleotides are TGCGCCAGCAGCGCAGACAGTCCAGATACGCAGTATTTT. Its protein is CASSADSPDTQYF. V and J are TRBV5-1 and TRBJ2-3; a weak D match, TRBD1 (5 bases). The CDR3 sequence is 13 residues long. V lost 4 bases and J lost 4, with 10 bases in between. Looked up from germline, CDR1 is SGHRS and CDR2 is YFSETQ.

This clonotype has only a few counts. The chain has TRBV2 and TRBJ2-3; D is possibly TRBD1 or TRBD2 (6 bases each). CDR1 and CDR2 from the germline V gene are SNHLY and FYNNEI. The CDR3 runs 15 residues. The V end lost 3 bases, the J end lost 0 bases, and 10 bases lay between the germline ends. The CDR3 spells CASSDGGRSTDTQYF. In nucleotides, the CDR3 is TGTGCCAGCAGTGACGGGGGCAGGAGCACAGATACGCAGTATTTT.

This clonotype was observed a handful of times. The V call is TRBV29-1, the J call TRBJ2-7; a weak D match, TRBD2 (6 bases). The V and J ends lost 4 bases and 4 bases respectively, with 11 bases between them. Germline V gives CDR1 SQVTM, CDR2 ANQGSEA. The CDR3 consists of 12 residues. The CDR3 DNA reads TGCAGCGTTGGTACTAGCACTTACGAGCAGTACTTC. Protein: CSVGTSTYEQYF.

The chain joins TRBV2 to TRBJ2-1; D is tentatively TRBD1 or TRBD2 (5 bases each). CDR1 is SNHLY, CDR2 FYNNEI, per germline. The length of the CDR3 is 15 residues. V was clipped by 3 bases and J by 0 bases, with 9 bases between them. The CDR3 reads CASSDDGTSYNEQFF. CDR3 in DNA: TGTGCCAGCAGTGATGATGGGACCTCCTACAATGAGCAGTTCTTC.

This clonotype came up many times. The chain has TRBV7-7 and TRBJ2-5; 8 nucleotides match TRBD2. CDR1 is SSHAT and CDR2 is FNYEAQ in the germline V gene (reference sequence). The CDR3 spans 15 residues. V lost 0 bases, J lost 1 base, and 1 base stayed unmatched. The CDR3 reads CASSLALAGQETQYF. For the CDR3, the DNA is TGTGCCAGCAGCTTAGCTCTAGCGGGCCAAGAGACCCAGTACTTC. Variable domain in full (rest from reference TRBV7-7 and TRBJ2-5): GAGVSQSPRYKVTKRGQDVTLRCDPISSHATLYWYQQALGQGPEFLTYFNYEAQPDKSGLPSDRFSAERPEGSISTLTIQRTEQRDSAMYRCASSLALAGQETQYFGPGTRLLVL.

J is TRBJ1-2 and V is TRBV3-1, with D perhaps matching TRBD1 (6 bases). There are 12 residues in the CDR3. Trimming removed 4 bases from V and 5 bases from J, with 8 bases in between. Germline V gene data show CDR1 as LGHDT and CDR2 as YNNKEL (reference sequence). The CDR3 is CASSRDTYGYTF. The CDR3 nucleotides are TGTGCCAGCAGCCGGGACACGTATGGCTACACCTTC.

At least ten counts were recorded for this clonotype. At one boundary the junction diverges from the germline segment, which might be a read error. The chain has TRBV12-3 or TRBV12-4 and TRBJ2-3; D gene uncertain. This CDR3 has 11 residues. This chain's CDR3 is CASSLLEAFFF. The CDR3 region has the DNA TGTGCCAGCAGTTTACTAGAGGCCTTCTTTTTT.